The TCR beta chain described here comes from a study of cytomegalovirus exposure and HLA in healthy donors. Study-wide results and limits: Most TCR beta V segments were productive about 87% or about 30% of the time in an earlier analysis. Follow-up analysis found HLA locus-dependent TCR association rates, highest for DRB1 and lowest for HLA-C. A later analysis linked a missense DCLRE1C variant to TCR beta V- and J-gene trimming.

Germline lookup yields CDR1 SNHLY and CDR2 FYNNEI. Between the trimmed V and J ends, which lost 8 bases and 4 bases, there was a span of 17 bases. CDR3 length: 14 amino acids. While unrecorded immune exposures were likely, the donors were nominally healthy when sampled. Points on this clone: Its antigen remains unknown.

PCR used 60 Vbeta primers and 13 Jbeta primers. Libraries were prepared by immunoSEQ multiplex PCR; TCRdb keeps only in-frame clonotypes and omits some of them. The repertoire holds 95,000 to 110,000 clones, with roughly 76% as singletons. The genes are TRBV2 and TRBJ1-2, with D perhaps matching TRBD1 (6 bases). This TCR derives from a man aged 18-30 years in good health and CMV-seronegative. The sample was PBMCs. The CDR3 DNA follows: TGTGCCAGCGTAATCCTACAGGGATCCTATGGCTACACCTTC. It encodes CASVILQGSYGYTF.